This T cell receptor (beta chain) came from a study of tumor-infiltrating lymphocytes in primary liver carcinoma. The study's findings and limits: Between tumor regions, pairs overlapped more than tumor-adjacent and tumor-blood pairs did. Researchers report that only about 7-24% of top clones turned up in all five tumor regions.

TCR beta cDNA was reverse-transcribed from about 500 ng of total RNA. The reaction used a constant-region primer and ProtoScript II reverse transcriptase. Nested multiplex PCR, run for three rounds with slightly modified ARM-PCR, yielded TCR beta libraries. The two initial PCR rounds, roughly 11 cycles each, used TRBV1-TRBV30 forward and C-beta reverse primers. TCRdb re-called the multiplex PCR reads with MiXCR, one entry per CDR3 protein. The sample yields about 43,000 distinct CDR3 sequences, 73% seen once. With regard to this clonotype: What it binds is unknown.

Co-extraction of both nucleic acids (RNA and DNA) used about 18-34 mg of unsorted bulk tissue. Tumor samples were assessed, and every one had over 90% viable tumor cells. Germline CDR1 and CDR2: MDHEN and SYDVKM. The CDR3 has 16 amino acids. V gave up 5 bases and J gave up 4 bases; unmatched junction bases: 10. The chain has TRBV28 and TRBJ1-2; 10 nucleotides match TRBD1. The receptor comes from a man aged 40-49 years with primary liver carcinoma and hepatitis B virus infection. The sample comprised liver tumor tissue from sampling region 2. Subset: tumor region T2, inferior pole. The CDR3 reads CASSTLPGTGAYGYTF. Here the CDR3 DNA reads TGTGCCAGCAGTACACTCCCCGGGACAGGGGCCTATGGCTACACCTTC.